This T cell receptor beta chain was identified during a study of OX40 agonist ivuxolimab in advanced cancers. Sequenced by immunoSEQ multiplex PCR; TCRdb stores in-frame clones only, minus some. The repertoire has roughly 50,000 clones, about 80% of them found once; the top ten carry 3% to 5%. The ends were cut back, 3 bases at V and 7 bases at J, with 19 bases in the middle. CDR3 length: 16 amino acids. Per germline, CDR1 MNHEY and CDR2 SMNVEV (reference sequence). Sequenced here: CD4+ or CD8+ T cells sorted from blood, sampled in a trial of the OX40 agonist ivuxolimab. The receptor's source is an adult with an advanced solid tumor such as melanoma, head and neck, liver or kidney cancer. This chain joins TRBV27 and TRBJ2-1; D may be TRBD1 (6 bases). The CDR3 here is CASSLRGFLGENEQFF. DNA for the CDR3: TGTGCCAGCAGTTTGAGGGGGTTTTTAGGTGAAAATGAGCAGTTCTTC.